This T cell receptor (beta chain) was documented in a study of blood T cell repertoires in COVID-19. Turning to the study itself: The United States, Italy and Spain supplied acute and convalescent COVID-19 samples. Sources were T cells, B-cell-depleted T cells, or PBMCs; the material itself was cDNA or gDNA.

Only one count was recorded for this clone. In the source study's methods: Using reference gene primer amplification, nucleated cell counts were estimated. Using immunoSEQ multiplex PCR, the repertoire was profiled, and TCRdb retains in-frame clones only, with some absent. The DNA gave D and trimming, while V, J and clone size come from that table. The sample has 130,000 or so clones; about 80% are singletons. V gave up 4 bases and J gave up 4 bases; unmatched junction bases: 7. The CDR3 is 15 amino acids. Germline V gene sequence: CDR1 SGHRS, CDR2 YFSETQ. This sequence was found in a human donor in a cohort sampled during active COVID-19. The sample taken for sequencing was peripheral blood. This chain connects TRBV5-1 to TRBJ2-7; 11 bases align to TRBD2. This chain's CDR3 is CASSLGTSGIYEQYF. CDR3 DNA sequence: TGCGCCAGCAGCCTCGGGACTAGCGGAATTTACGAGCAGTACTTC.